The rows below give T cell receptor beta chains drawn from one sample of a study of cytomegalovirus exposure and HLA in healthy donors. Assay: immunoSEQ multiplex PCR; the TCRdb copy retains only in-frame clones and omits some. The data contain approximately 120,000 clones, roughly a tenth of them singletons. The source material was PBMCs. These receptors all come from a woman aged 18 to 35 in good health and CMV-seropositive. Each CDR3 is given with its conserved first and last residue. The D gene is left open where the match is weak. The size entry is marked missing in some rows and otherwise reads once, few, many or a size class.

>TRBV5-4|once|TRBD1|TRBJ2-2
TGTGCCAGCAGCTTGGACGCCGGGACAGGGGCCGCCGGGGAGCTGTTTTTT
CASSLDAGTGAAGELFF
>TRBV9|few|NA|TRBJ1-2
TGTGCCAGCAGCGTAGTGAGCGGCCCGAACACCTTC
CASSVVSGPNTF
>TRBV19|NA|TRBD1|TRBJ1-3
TGTGCCAGTAGCATCGGACAGGGCATCTCTGGAAACACCATATATTTT
CASSIGQGISGNTIYF
>TRBV5-4|NA|TRBD1|TRBJ2-6
TGTGCCAGCAGCTTGGGTTGGGGACAGGGGTCTGGGGCCAACGTCCTGACTTTC
CASSLGWGQGSGANVLTF
>TRBV2|few|NA|TRBJ1-1
TGTGCCAGCAGAGCAAACCAGGTGAACACTGAAGCTTTCTTT
CASRANQVNTEAFF
>TRBV6-1|NA|NA|TRBJ2-5
TGTGCCAGCAGTGCCACGGGCGGGTGGCGGGGATCAGAGACCCAGTACTTC
CASSATGGWRGSETQYF
>TRBV28|few|TRBD1|TRBJ1-5
TGTGCCAGCAGTTCCCCGGGGACAGCCAATCAGCCCCAGCATTTT
CASSSPGTANQPQHF
>TRBV6-1|few|TRBD2|TRBJ2-7
TGTGCCAGCATTCTCGGGGGAGGGCCCTACGAGCAGTACTTC
CASILGGGPYEQYF
>TRBV7-4|NA|TRBD1|TRBJ1-2
TGTGCCAGCAGCTCAACCCGGTGGACAGGGGGGGATGGCTACACCTTC
CASSSTRWTGGDGYTF
>TRBV7-9|NA|NA|TRBJ2-7
TGTGCCAGCAGCTTAATTTTCGGGGGTGTCTACGAGCAGTACTTC
CASSLIFGGVYEQYF
>TRBV10-2|few|TRBD2|TRBJ2-1
TGCGCCAGCAGTGAACCCATCGGACTAGCGTTCTACAATGAGCAGCTCTTC
CASSEPIGLAFYNEQLF
>TRBV5-1|NA|NA|TRBJ2-1
TGCGCCAGCTGCTACACGCCCGCCTACAATGAGCAGTTCTTC
CASCYTPAYNEQFF
>TRBV11-2|NA|NA|TRBJ2-2
TGTGCCAGCTGTGGACAGTCGAACACCGGGGAGCTGTTTTTT
CASCGQSNTGELFF
>TRBV6-5|few|NA|TRBJ2-7
TGTGCCAGCAGCGTAGGACAAAACGGCTACGAGCAGTACTTC
CASSVGQNGYEQYF
>TRBV28|few|TRBD1|TRBJ1-2
TGTGCCAGCACCGGGACAGGGCCCTATGGCTACACCTTC
CASTGTGPYGYTF
>TRBV21-1|few|NA|TRBJ1-2
TGTGCCAGCAGCCCCTCAACGGGTCACTATGGCTACACCTTC
CASSPSTGHYGYTF
>TRBV5-4|few|NA|TRBJ2-1
TGTGCCAGCGGTCCACAGTATGAGCAGTTCTTC
CASGPQYEQFF
>TRBV27|NA|TRBD2|TRBJ2-2
TGTGCCAGCAGTTTAAGATGGGGGGGGACCGGGGAGCTGTTTTTT
CASSLRWGGTGELFF
>TRBV21-1|NA|NA|TRBJ2-7
TGTGCCAGCAGCAAGATAGTACAGGAGGGTTTCGAGCAGTACTTC
CASSKIVQEGFEQYF
>TRBV10-2|few|NA|TRBJ1-2
TGCGCCACCAGTCTTACCGCGGGGTACCGGGGCTACACCTTC
CATSLTAGYRGYTF
>TRBV30|NA|NA|TRBJ2-7
TGTGCCTGGAGTCGTTACTACGAGCAGTACTTC
CAWSRYYEQYF
>TRBV6-1|few|NA|TRBJ2-7
TGTGCCAGCAGACCCGGACTGGGCGTAAGTTACGAGCAGTACTTC
CASRPGLGVSYEQYF
>TRBV29-1|NA|NA|TRBJ2-5
TGCAGCGTTCGTTTGGGAGAGGGAGAGACCCAGTACTTC
CSVRLGEGETQYF
>TRBV15|many|NA|TRBJ1-1
TGTGCCACCAGCAGAGATCGTGAGTGGGGCGAGTTGAGGTTCTTT
CATSRDREWGELRFF
>TRBV7-9|NA|NA|TRBJ1-2
TGTGCCAGCAGCTTAGGGGGGGGCAGGGGAGGCTACACCTTC
CASSLGGGRGGYTF
>TRBV4-1|few|NA|TRBJ2-7
TGCGCCAGCAGCGGGGGGATGTGGTACGAGCAGTACTTC
CASSGGMWYEQYF
>TRBV5-6|few|TRBD2|TRBJ2-1
TGTGCCAGCAGATATGGACTAGCGGGAAGCAATGAGCAGTTCTTC
CASRYGLAGSNEQFF
>TRBV27|NA|NA|TRBJ1-2
TGTGCCAGCAGTTTATCCCCTAGCGGGCTGGGTGGCTACACCTTC
CASSLSPSGLGGYTF
>TRBV5-1|NA|TRBD1|TRBJ2-5
TGCGCCAGCTGGAGCGGAATCCGGGACAGGGGAGAGACCCAGTACTTC
CASWSGIRDRGETQYF
>TRBV9|NA|TRBD1|TRBJ2-3
TGTGCCAGCAGCAAAAGGACAGGGGACCTCACAGATACGCAGTATTTT
CASSKRTGDLTDTQYF
>TRBV30|few|NA|TRBJ1-4
TGTGCCTGGGCGACAGGTCCGAATGAAAAACTGTTTTTT
CAWATGPNEKLFF
>TRBV7-9|NA|NA|TRBJ1-2
TGTGCCAGCAGCTTGGAACAGGGCGGAGGCTACACCTTC
CASSLEQGGGYTF
>TRBV11-2|NA|NA|TRBJ2-5
TGTGCCAGCGGAACGGGACACCAGGGGGAGACCCAGTACTTC
CASGTGHQGETQYF
>TRBV19|NA|TRBD1|TRBJ1-5
TGTGCCAGTAGTATGGGGACAGGGAGAGAAGGCAATCAGCCCCAGCATTTT
CASSMGTGREGNQPQHF
>TRBV28|NA|NA|TRBJ1-1
TGTGCCAGCAGTCCGATCAGTTTCACCGAAGCTTTCTTT
CASSPISFTEAFF
>TRBV30|NA|NA|TRBJ2-7
TGTGCCTGGGGGGCCAACTCCTACGAGCAGTACTTC
CAWGANSYEQYF
>TRBV11-3|NA|NA|TRBJ1-1
TGTGCCAGCAGCTTAGGGTACGGGAATAATGAAGCTTTCTTT
CASSLGYGNNEAFF